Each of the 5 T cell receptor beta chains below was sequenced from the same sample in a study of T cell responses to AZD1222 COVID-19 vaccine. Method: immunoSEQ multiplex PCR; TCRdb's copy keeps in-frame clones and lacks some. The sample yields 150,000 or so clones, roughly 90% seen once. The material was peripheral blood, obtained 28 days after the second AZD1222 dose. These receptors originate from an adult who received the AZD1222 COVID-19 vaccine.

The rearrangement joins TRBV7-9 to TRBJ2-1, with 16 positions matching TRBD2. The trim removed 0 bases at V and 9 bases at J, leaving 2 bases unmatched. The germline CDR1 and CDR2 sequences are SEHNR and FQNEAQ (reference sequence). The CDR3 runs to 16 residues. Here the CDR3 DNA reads TGTGCCAGCAGCTTAGCGGGACTAGCGGGAGGGAGTGAGCAGTTCTTC. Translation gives CASSLAGLAGGSEQFF. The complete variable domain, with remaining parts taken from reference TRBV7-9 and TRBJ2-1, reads DTGVSQNPRHKITKRGQNVTFRCDPISEHNRLYWYRQTLGQGPEFLTYFQNEAQLEKSRLLSDRFSAERPKGSFSTLEIQRTEQGDSAMYLCASSLAGLAGGSEQFFGPGTRLTVL.

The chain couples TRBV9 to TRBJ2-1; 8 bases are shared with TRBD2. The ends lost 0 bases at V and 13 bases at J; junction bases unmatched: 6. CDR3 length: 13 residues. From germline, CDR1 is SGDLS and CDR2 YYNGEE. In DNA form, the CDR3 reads TGTGCCAGCAGCGTAGTTGCCGGGAGGGATCAGTTCTTC. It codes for CASSVVAGRDQFF.

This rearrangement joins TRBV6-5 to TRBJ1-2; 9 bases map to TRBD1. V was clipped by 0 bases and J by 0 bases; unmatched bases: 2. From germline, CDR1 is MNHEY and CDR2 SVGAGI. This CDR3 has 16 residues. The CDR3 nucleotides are TGTGCCAGCAGTTACTCATGGACAGGGGCTAACTATGGCTACACCTTC. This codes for CASSYSWTGANYGYTF.

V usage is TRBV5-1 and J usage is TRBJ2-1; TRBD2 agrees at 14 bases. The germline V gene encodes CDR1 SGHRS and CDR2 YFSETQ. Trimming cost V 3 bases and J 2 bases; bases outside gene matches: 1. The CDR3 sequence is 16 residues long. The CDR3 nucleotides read TGCGCCAGCAGCTGGGGACTAGCGGGAGCCTACAATGAGCAGTTCTTC. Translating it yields CASSWGLAGAYNEQFF.

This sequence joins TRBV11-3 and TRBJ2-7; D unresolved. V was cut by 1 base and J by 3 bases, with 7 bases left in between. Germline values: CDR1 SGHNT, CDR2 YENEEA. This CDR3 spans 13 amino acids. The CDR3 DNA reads TGTGCCAGCAGCTTAGCCCCCGGCTACGAGCAGTACTTC. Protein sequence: CASSLAPGYEQYF.